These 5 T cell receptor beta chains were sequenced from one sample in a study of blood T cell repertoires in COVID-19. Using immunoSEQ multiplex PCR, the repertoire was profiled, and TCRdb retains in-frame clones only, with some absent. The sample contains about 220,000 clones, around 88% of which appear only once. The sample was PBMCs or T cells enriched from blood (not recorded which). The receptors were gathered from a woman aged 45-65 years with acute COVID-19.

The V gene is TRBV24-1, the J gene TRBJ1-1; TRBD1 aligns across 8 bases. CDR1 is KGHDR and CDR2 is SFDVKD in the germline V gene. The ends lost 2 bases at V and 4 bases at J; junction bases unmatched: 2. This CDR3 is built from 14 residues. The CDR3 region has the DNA TGTGCCACCAGTGATTCAGACAGGGGCACTGAAGCTTTCTTT. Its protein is CATSDSDRGTEAFF.

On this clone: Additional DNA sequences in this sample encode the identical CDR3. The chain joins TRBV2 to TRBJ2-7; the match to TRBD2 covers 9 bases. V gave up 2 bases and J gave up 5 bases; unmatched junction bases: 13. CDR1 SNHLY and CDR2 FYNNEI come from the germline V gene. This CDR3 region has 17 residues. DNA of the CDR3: TGTGCCAGCAGTGAATTATTCGGGGCGGGGGGGTTGGACGAGCAGTACTTC. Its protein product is CASSELFGAGGLDEQYF.

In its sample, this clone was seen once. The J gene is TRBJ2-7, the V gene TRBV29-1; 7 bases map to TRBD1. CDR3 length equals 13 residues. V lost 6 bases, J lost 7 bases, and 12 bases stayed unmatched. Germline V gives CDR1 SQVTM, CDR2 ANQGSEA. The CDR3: CSVDRDSHGEQYF. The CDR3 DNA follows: TGCAGCGTGGACCGGGACAGTCATGGGGAGCAGTACTTC.

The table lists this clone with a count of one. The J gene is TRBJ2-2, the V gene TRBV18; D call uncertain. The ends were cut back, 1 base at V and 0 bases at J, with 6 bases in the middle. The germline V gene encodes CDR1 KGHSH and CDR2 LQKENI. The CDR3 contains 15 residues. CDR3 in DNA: TGTGCCAGCTCACCACAAATCGCGAACACCGGGGAGCTGTTTTTT. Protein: CASSPQIANTGELFF.

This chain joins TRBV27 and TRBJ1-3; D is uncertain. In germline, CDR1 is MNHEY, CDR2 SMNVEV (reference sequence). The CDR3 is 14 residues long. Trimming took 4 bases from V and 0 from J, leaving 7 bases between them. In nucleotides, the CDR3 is TGTGCCAGCAGTTCCACGAGCTCTGGAAACACCATATATTTT. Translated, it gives CASSSTSSGNTIYF.